The clone carrying this TCR beta chain was observed at least ten times. As yet, its antigen is unknown. The data derive from a study of regulatory T cells in long-lasting Graves disease. Findings of the study overall: Those with persistent Graves' had less TCR diversity than newly diagnosed patients.

In building TCR beta libraries, iRepertoire HTBI primers were used together with Arm-PCR of CDR3 regions. In TCRdb, the multiplex PCR reads were re-called with MiXCR into one record per CDR3 protein. This table holds about 320,000 distinct CDR3 sequences, about 20% found once. Time point here: newly diagnosed GD, antithyroid drugs for less than 3 months. The authors made the TCR library using RNA they extracted from PBMCs. The CDR3 runs to 18 residues. From germline, CDR1 is SNHLY and CDR2 FYNNEI. The trim removed 5 bases at V and 2 bases at J, leaving 8 bases unmatched. This clonotype was obtained from a female donor with Graves disease. The rearrangement joins TRBV2 to TRBJ2-3; 15 nucleotides agree with TRBD2. The specimen comprised peripheral blood mononuclear cells (PBMCs), sampled at new diagnosis, from a patient treated with antithyroid drugs. CDR3 nucleotides: TGTGCCAGCAGTTCGGGACTAGCGGGAGGAGTGGTCACAGATACGCAGTATTTT. Translating it yields CASSSGLAGGVVTDTQYF. The full variable domain, in which reference TRBV2 and TRBJ2-3 provide the parts outside the CDR3, is EPEVTQTPSHQVTQMGQEVILRCVPISNHLYFYWYRQILGQKVEFLVSFYNNEISEKSEIFDDQFSVERPDGSNFTLKIRSTKLEDSAMYFCASSSGLAGGVVTDTQYFGPGTRLTVL.